A selection of T cell receptor beta chains follows, all from one sample in a study of cytomegalovirus exposure and HLA in healthy donors. Sequencing used immunoSEQ multiplex PCR; TCRdb keeps in-frame clones, though not all of them. The table lists around 160,000 clones, approximately 85% of them singletons. Sequenced sample: PBMCs. The receptors stem from a man younger than 35 in good health and CMV-seropositive. Each CDR3 is given without its conserved first and last residue.

TRBJ1-6 | TRBV4-1 | ASSQESGRRGPLH
TRBJ2-5 | TRBV5-1 | ASSLSGGEETQY
TRBJ1-2 | TRBV7-9 | ASSPGQLYGYT
TRBJ1-6 | TRBV5-1 | ASSLDRQGAFGSSYNSPLH
TRBJ2-5 | TRBV6-4 | ARDRANQY
TRBJ2-3 | TRBV2 | ASSGASGGARTDTQY
TRBJ2-3 | TRBV19 | ASKAADTQY
TRBJ2-3 | TRBV6-5 | ASTPGGARTDTQY
TRBJ2-1 | TRBV18 | ASSGGTGGSYNEQF
TRBJ1-2 | TRBV18 | ASSPRTGGAAGDGYT
TRBJ2-3 | TRBV5-1 | ASSPGEWEGEDTQY
TRBJ2-4 | TRBV11-1 | ASSLGGGTSRIQY
TRBJ2-3 | TRBV30 | AWRLRPGQGTFTSTDTQY
TRBJ2-7 | TRBV13 | ASSLARASRGFHEQY
TRBJ1-2 | TRBV18 | ASSPPQGATYGYT
TRBJ1-1 | TRBV29-1 | SVEEWDTEAF
. | TRBV5-6 | ASSLRKFEQY
TRBJ2-7 | TRBV6-1 | ASSERAGVEGYEQY
TRBJ2-2 | TRBV30 | AWRLAGGRTGELF
TRBJ1-5 | TRBV27 | ASSFAQGGQPQH
TRBJ1-3 | TRBV6-5 | ASSPLDISGNTIY
TRBJ2-3 | TRBV6-1 | ASSPLTSPRDTQY
TRBJ2-3 | TRBV15 | ATSRGIGASTDTQY
TRBJ1-2 | TRBV6-1 | ASHLTLNYGYT
TRBJ2-5 | TRBV5-4 | ASSLWGRRETQY
TRBJ2-1 | TRBV5-5 | ASSLYLRGASYNEQF
TRBJ2-1 | TRBV5-5 | ASSAKDWGGYNEQF
TRBJ2-3 | TRBV6-1 | ATTDRGDTDTQY
TRBJ2-5 | TRBV12-2 | ASRLGAGNQETQY
TRBJ1-2 | TRBV14 | ASSTTGGTIHGYT
TRBJ1-5 | TRBV6-1 | ASSETDSNQPQH
TRBJ1-1 | TRBV12-2 | ASRLPWGGSEAF
TRBJ2-1 | TRBV7-2 | ASSSGQGEKGQF
TRBJ1-2 | TRBV27 | ASSLSYRGEGGYT
TRBJ2-5 | TRBV5-1 | ASSFMPSGGLPQETQY
TRBJ1-3 | TRBV28 | ASSPTGAGNTIY
TRBJ2-3 | TRBV6-1 | ASSVRTKDTQY
TRBJ1-2 | TRBV19 | ASRQGKYGYT
TRBJ1-1 | TRBV4-1 | ASSQDRGGRNTEAF
TRBJ2-7 | TRBV27 | ASSFPGGEREQY
TRBJ1-1 | TRBV30 | AWSVSVYTEAF
TRBJ1-2 | TRBV7-2 | ASSLRTGPSGNYGYT
TRBJ2-2 | TRBV19 | ASTPGGRDTGELF
TRBJ2-1 | TRBV25-1 | ASSDTGGPGSGEQF
TRBJ1-1 | TRBV5-1 | ASSLGATANTEAF
TRBJ1-2 | TRBV10-3 | AISALAEGYT
TRBJ1-3 | TRBV18 | ASSPGQGASGNTIY